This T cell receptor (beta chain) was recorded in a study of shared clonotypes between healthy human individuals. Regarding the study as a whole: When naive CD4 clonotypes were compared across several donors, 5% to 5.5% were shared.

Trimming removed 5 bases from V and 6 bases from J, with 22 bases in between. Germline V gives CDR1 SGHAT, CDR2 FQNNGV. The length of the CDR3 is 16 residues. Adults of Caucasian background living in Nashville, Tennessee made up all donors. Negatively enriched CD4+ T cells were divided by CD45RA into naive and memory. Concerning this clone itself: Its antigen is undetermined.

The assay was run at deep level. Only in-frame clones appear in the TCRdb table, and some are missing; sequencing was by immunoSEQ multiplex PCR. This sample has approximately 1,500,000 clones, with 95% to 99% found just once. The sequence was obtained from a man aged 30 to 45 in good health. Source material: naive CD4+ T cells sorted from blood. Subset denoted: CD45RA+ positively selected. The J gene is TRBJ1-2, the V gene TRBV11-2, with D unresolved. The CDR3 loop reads CASSPVKGPRNHGYTF. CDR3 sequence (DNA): TGTGCCAGCAGCCCGGTGAAGGGTCCGCGAAACCATGGCTACACCTTC.